Listed below are T cell receptor beta chains from one sample, sequenced in a study of memory CD8 T cells in hepatitis C reinfection. Libraries were prepared by immunoSEQ multiplex PCR; TCRdb keeps only in-frame clonotypes and omits some of them. Of about 45,000 clones in the sample, 85% to 90% were seen once. The sequenced sample consisted of naive CD8+ T cells sorted from blood. These receptors all stem from a man aged 18 to 29 with hepatitis C virus infection. Both conserved end residues are part of each CDR3. Fields, in order: V gene, J gene, clone size, D gene, CDR3 protein, CDR3 DNA. The D gene is left open where the match is weak. A row's size may be missing; if present it is once, few, many or a size class.

v_call: TRBV2; j_call: TRBJ2-5; clone_size: -; d_call: -; cdr3_aa: CASSVYRVETQYF; cdr3_nt: TGTGCCAGCAGTGTCTACAGGGTTGAGACCCAGTACTTC
v_call: TRBV7-2; j_call: TRBJ2-3; clone_size: -; d_call: -; cdr3_aa: CASSLLGRPSTDTQYF; cdr3_nt: TGTGCCAGCAGCTTATTGGGCCGGCCAAGCACAGATACGCAGTATTTT
v_call: TRBV6-5; j_call: TRBJ2-2; clone_size: once; d_call: TRBD1; cdr3_aa: CASSWGQGTGELFF; cdr3_nt: TGTGCCAGCAGTTGGGGACAGGGCACCGGGGAGCTGTTTTTT
v_call: TRBV2; j_call: TRBJ1-2; clone_size: -; d_call: TRBD1; cdr3_aa: CASRVQVRGQGYTF; cdr3_nt: TGTGCCAGCAGGGTCCAGGTTAGGGGGCAAGGCTACACCTTC
v_call: TRBV4-1; j_call: TRBJ1-1; clone_size: -; d_call: TRBD1; cdr3_aa: CASSPSGQVIVNTEAFF; cdr3_nt: TGCGCCAGCTCACCATCCGGACAGGTTATTGTTAACACTGAAGCTTTCTTT
v_call: TRBV11-2; j_call: TRBJ2-1; clone_size: -; d_call: TRBD2; cdr3_aa: CASSYGLAGDDEQFF; cdr3_nt: TGTGCCAGCAGCTATGGACTAGCGGGAGATGATGAGCAGTTCTTC
v_call: TRBV5-1; j_call: TRBJ2-5; clone_size: once; d_call: -; cdr3_aa: CASSLGVAPEETQYF; cdr3_nt: TGCGCCAGCAGCTTGGGTGTAGCGCCAGAAGAGACCCAGTACTTC
v_call: TRBV7-9; j_call: TRBJ1-1; clone_size: -; d_call: -; cdr3_aa: CASSTSEATDTEAFF; cdr3_nt: TGTGCCAGCAGCACCAGTGAGGCTACGGACACTGAAGCTTTCTTT
v_call: TRBV11-2; j_call: TRBJ2-2; clone_size: once; d_call: -; cdr3_aa: CASSLLGGSAGELFF; cdr3_nt: TGTGCCAGCAGCTTATTGGGGGGTAGCGCCGGGGAGCTGTTTTTT
v_call: TRBV28; j_call: TRBJ2-1; clone_size: once; d_call: -; cdr3_aa: CASCWGGTEQFF; cdr3_nt: TGTGCCAGCTGTTGGGGGGGCACTGAGCAGTTCTTC
v_call: TRBV27; j_call: TRBJ1-5; clone_size: -; d_call: TRBD1; cdr3_aa: CASSPGQGGNQPQHF; cdr3_nt: TGTGCCAGCAGTCCGGGACAGGGGGGCAATCAGCCCCAGCATTTT
v_call: TRBV4-1; j_call: TRBJ1-5; clone_size: few; d_call: -; cdr3_aa: CASSQDSNQPQHF; cdr3_nt: TGCGCCAGCAGCCAAGATTCGAATCAGCCCCAGCATTTT
v_call: TRBV6-6; j_call: TRBJ1-1; clone_size: -; d_call: -; cdr3_aa: CASRLGLAGTEAFF; cdr3_nt: TGTGCCAGCAGATTAGGACTGGCGGGGACTGAAGCTTTCTTT
v_call: TRBV9; j_call: TRBJ2-1; clone_size: -; d_call: TRBD1; cdr3_aa: CASSMTGLPYNEQFF; cdr3_nt: TGTGCCAGCAGCATGACAGGGCTCCCCTACAATGAGCAGTTCTTC
v_call: TRBV9; j_call: TRBJ2-1; clone_size: -; d_call: TRBD2; cdr3_aa: CASSGPRAGGPHEQFF; cdr3_nt: TGTGCCAGCAGCGGCCCAAGGGCGGGAGGGCCACATGAGCAGTTCTTC
v_call: TRBV5-4; j_call: TRBJ2-7; clone_size: -; d_call: -; cdr3_aa: CASSLGGSSHEQYF; cdr3_nt: TGTGCCAGCAGCTTAGGAGGTAGCTCCCACGAGCAGTACTTC
v_call: TRBV5-1; j_call: TRBJ2-7; clone_size: -; d_call: -; cdr3_aa: CASSFKDFFTYEQYF; cdr3_nt: TGCGCCAGCAGCTTTAAGGACTTCTTCACCTACGAGCAGTACTTC
v_call: TRBV19; j_call: TRBJ2-1; clone_size: -; d_call: TRBD2; cdr3_aa: CASWSGTSGGNEQFF; cdr3_nt: TGTGCCAGTTGGAGCGGGACTAGCGGGGGCAATGAGCAGTTCTTC
v_call: TRBV13; j_call: TRBJ2-1; clone_size: -; d_call: TRBD2; cdr3_aa: CASSPRTSGRAGEQFF; cdr3_nt: TGTGCCAGCAGCCCCCGGACTAGCGGGAGGGCGGGTGAGCAGTTCTTC
v_call: TRBV9; j_call: TRBJ2-1; clone_size: -; d_call: -; cdr3_aa: CASSAGLGGMVTDEQFF; cdr3_nt: TGTGCCAGCAGCGCCGGGTTGGGCGGGATGGTAACAGATGAGCAGTTCTTC
v_call: TRBV5-1; j_call: TRBJ2-3; clone_size: once; d_call: -; cdr3_aa: CASSLRTLADTQYF; cdr3_nt: TGCGCCAGCAGCTTGAGGACTCTCGCAGATACGCAGTATTTT
v_call: TRBV11-2; j_call: TRBJ2-2; clone_size: -; d_call: -; cdr3_aa: CASSSGTGELFF; cdr3_nt: TGTGCCAGCAGCTCCGGGACCGGGGAGCTGTTTTTT
v_call: TRBV6-5; j_call: TRBJ2-5; clone_size: -; d_call: -; cdr3_aa: CASRIRETQYF; cdr3_nt: TGTGCCAGCAGGATTAGAGAGACCCAGTACTTC
v_call: TRBV5-4; j_call: TRBJ2-4; clone_size: -; d_call: TRBD2; cdr3_aa: CASSLVGGEGLAKNIQYF; cdr3_nt: TGTGCCAGCAGCTTGGTTGGGGGGGAGGGACTAGCCAAAAACATTCAGTACTTC
v_call: TRBV19; j_call: TRBJ2-7; clone_size: once; d_call: TRBD2; cdr3_aa: CASSPTAGAYEQYF; cdr3_nt: TGTGCCAGTAGTCCGACAGCGGGGGCCTACGAGCAGTACTTC
v_call: TRBV5-6; j_call: TRBJ2-1; clone_size: -; d_call: TRBD1; cdr3_aa: CASSVTGFLDSYNEQFF; cdr3_nt: TGTGCCAGCAGCGTGACAGGGTTCCTCGACTCCTACAATGAGCAGTTCTTC
v_call: TRBV11-2; j_call: TRBJ2-5; clone_size: -; d_call: -; cdr3_aa: CASSAGGTGWGEETQYF; cdr3_nt: TGTGCCAGCAGCGCGGGGGGGACAGGTTGGGGGGAAGAGACCCAGTACTTC
v_call: TRBV7-7; j_call: TRBJ2-1; clone_size: -; d_call: TRBD2; cdr3_aa: CASSLLAGGSYNEQFF; cdr3_nt: TGTGCTAGCAGCTTACTAGCGGGGGGCTCCTACAATGAGCAGTTCTTC
v_call: TRBV14; j_call: TRBJ1-1; clone_size: -; d_call: -; cdr3_aa: CASRQGGAGLTEAFF; cdr3_nt: TGTGCCAGCAGACAAGGCGGCGCGGGTCTCACTGAAGCTTTCTTT
v_call: TRBV9; j_call: TRBJ2-3; clone_size: -; d_call: -; cdr3_aa: CASSADSRFTDTQYF; cdr3_nt: TGTGCCAGCAGCGCCGACAGCCGCTTCACAGATACGCAGTATTTT
v_call: TRBV5-4; j_call: TRBJ2-3; clone_size: -; d_call: -; cdr3_aa: CASSTQGTDTQYF; cdr3_nt: TGTGCCAGCAGCACACAGGGAACAGATACGCAGTATTTT
v_call: TRBV11-2; j_call: TRBJ2-7; clone_size: -; d_call: TRBD2; cdr3_aa: CASSLTSGSYEQYF; cdr3_nt: TGTGCCAGCAGCTTAACTAGCGGCTCCTACGAGCAGTACTTC
v_call: TRBV11-2; j_call: TRBJ2-1; clone_size: -; d_call: -; cdr3_aa: CASSLAGVWNEQFF; cdr3_nt: TGTGCCAGCAGCTTAGCGGGAGTTTGGAATGAGCAGTTCTTC
v_call: TRBV7-9; j_call: TRBJ2-1; clone_size: -; d_call: TRBD1; cdr3_aa: CASKTGDRINEQFF; cdr3_nt: TGTGCCAGCAAAACAGGGGACCGGATCAATGAGCAGTTCTTC
v_call: TRBV5-6; j_call: TRBJ2-7; clone_size: -; d_call: TRBD1; cdr3_aa: CASSLGDRGENEQYF; cdr3_nt: TGTGCCAGCAGCTTGGGGGACAGAGGCGAAAACGAGCAGTACTTC
v_call: TRBV5-6; j_call: TRBJ2-7; clone_size: few; d_call: -; cdr3_aa: CASSSTSYEQYF; cdr3_nt: TGTGCCAGCAGCTCCACTTCCTACGAGCAGTACTTC
v_call: TRBV11-3; j_call: TRBJ1-6; clone_size: once; d_call: -; cdr3_aa: CASSGRWRSNF; cdr3_nt: TGTGCCAGCAGCGGGCGTTGGCGCTCTAACTTT
v_call: TRBV5-1; j_call: TRBJ2-2; clone_size: -; d_call: TRBD2; cdr3_aa: CASSLALAGVEFGELFF; cdr3_nt: TGCGCCAGCAGCTTGGCCCTAGCGGGAGTGGAGTTCGGGGAGCTGTTTTTT
v_call: TRBV5-4; j_call: TRBJ1-1; clone_size: -; d_call: TRBD1; cdr3_aa: CASSLGGQGAEAFF; cdr3_nt: TGTGCCAGCAGCTTAGGAGGACAGGGGGCTGAAGCTTTCTTT
v_call: TRBV10-3; j_call: TRBJ2-7; clone_size: few; d_call: TRBD2; cdr3_aa: CAISQTSGTWYEQYF; cdr3_nt: TGTGCCATCAGTCAGACTAGCGGGACATGGTACGAGCAGTACTTC
v_call: TRBV11-1; j_call: TRBJ1-2; clone_size: -; d_call: -; cdr3_aa: CASSLTFGSSVPNYGYTF; cdr3_nt: TGTGCCAGCAGCTTGACCTTCGGGTCCAGCGTCCCTAACTATGGCTACACCTTC
v_call: TRBV10-3; j_call: TRBJ2-7; clone_size: -; d_call: TRBD1; cdr3_aa: CAISEPGQSPYEQYF; cdr3_nt: TGTGCCATCAGTGAACCGGGACAGAGCCCCTACGAGCAGTACTTC
v_call: TRBV7-9; j_call: TRBJ1-1; clone_size: once; d_call: -; cdr3_aa: CASTPGGVGGGTEAFF; cdr3_nt: TGTGCCAGCACCCCCGGCGGTGTGGGGGGAGGCACTGAAGCTTTCTTT
v_call: TRBV13; j_call: TRBJ2-2; clone_size: once; d_call: -; cdr3_aa: CASREGIGELFF; cdr3_nt: TGTGCCAGCAGAGAGGGAATCGGGGAGCTGTTTTTT
v_call: TRBV4-1; j_call: TRBJ1-6; clone_size: -; d_call: -; cdr3_aa: CASSQDSHYNSPLHF; cdr3_nt: TGCGCCAGCAGCCAGGACAGCCACTATAATTCACCCCTCCACTTT
v_call: TRBV19; j_call: TRBJ2-7; clone_size: -; d_call: TRBD2; cdr3_aa: CASSGTNAAYEQYF; cdr3_nt: TGTGCCAGTAGTGGGACTAACGCTGCCTACGAGCAGTACTTC
v_call: TRBV6-5; j_call: TRBJ1-5; clone_size: -; d_call: -; cdr3_aa: CASSYMRYHQPQHF; cdr3_nt: TGTGCCAGCAGTTACATGAGATACCATCAGCCCCAGCATTTT
v_call: TRBV30; j_call: TRBJ2-1; clone_size: -; d_call: -; cdr3_aa: CAWSVIQGDISYNEQFF; cdr3_nt: TGTGCCTGGAGTGTAATCCAGGGCGATATCTCCTACAATGAGCAGTTCTTC
v_call: TRBV6-6; j_call: TRBJ2-1; clone_size: -; d_call: -; cdr3_aa: CASTQESSYNEQFF; cdr3_nt: TGTGCCAGCACCCAGGAAAGCTCCTACAATGAGCAGTTCTTC